This T cell receptor beta chain was identified during a study of blood T cell repertoires in COVID-19 (dated by TCRdb to 2019 to 2021). Concerning the study at large: Samples from collaborators originated in the United States, Italy and Spain and spanned both the acute and convalescent phases of COVID-19. Sample metadata almost always included a de-identified subject ID, COVID-19 status, age in years and sex. The repertoires were made available in a free public database intended to serve as a resource for research on the immune response to SARS-CoV-2. Deeply sampled blood TCRbeta repertoires from subjects exposed to, actively infected with, or recovered from COVID-19 were included in the dataset. HLA class I and class II types, where available, came from metadata supplied by the sample provider rather than from assay-based typing. The samples were drawn from the first 160 participants of the ongoing ImmuneRACE study and from over a thousand subjects provided by 6 global collaborators. The material from the prospective study consisted of cDNA or gDNA derived from T cells, B-cell-depleted T cells, or PBMCs. Points the paper makes about the study in general: How much clinical and demographic metadata was included differed by source and by participant, and the metadata was provided uncurated.

Enrolling through a virtual design, the prospective study's participants ranged in age from about 18 to 89 years and lived across 20 to 30 United States geographic areas. To assign participants to cohorts, the prospective study relied on clinical history that participants themselves reported in a screening survey and a study questionnaire. For ImmuneRACE Cohort 3, a participant was defined as recovered based on two consecutive negative NP/OP PCR tests, clearance by a healthcare professional, or resolution of symptoms. Each participant in the prospective study had whole blood, serum and a nasopharyngeal or oropharyngeal swab collected by mobile phlebotomists. Prospective study participants could optionally give additional blood draws and questionnaires over an approximately 2-month period. Prospective study blood samples were shipped either frozen or at room temperature before DNA extraction. The immunoSEQ Assay, a bias-controlled multiplex PCR, was used to amplify TCRbeta CDR3 regions from genomic DNA. The authors' pipeline ran thus. Within the assay, amplification of reference gene primers was used to estimate how many nucleated cells each sample contained. To quantify the absolute abundance of each unique TCRbeta CDR3 rearrangement, sequence reads were collapsed and filtered. Productive Simpson clonality was computed per sample as the square root of Simpson's diversity index over productive rearrangements. Imported from immuneACCESS, the table was reduced by TCRdb to in-frame sequences with V and J called. These copies leave out some clones; in studies compared against another copy, an unresolved V gene accounts for under half, and the cause of the remainder is not known. For V, J and clone size, that table is used; D and trimming come from the DNA. Within this sample are 250,000 to 300,000 clones, with 88% of them counted one time only. Of the sample, approximately 1% is held by the ten largest clones.

With regard to this clone: It has no known antigen specificity. One base away there is no much larger clone; base qualities are not given.

The CDR3 sequence holds 14 residues, the cysteine and phenylalanine included. The only DNA kept is the CDR3, 42 bases in frame from the first base. The germline V gene (reference sequence) sets CDR1 to LNHDA and CDR2 to SQIVND. V drops 2 bases and J drops 0 bases, leaving 5 bases in between. The origin of this receptor is a woman in her 30s who had recovered from COVID-19. The receptor chain draws on TRBV19 and TRBJ1-3, with the D gene call left open. The specimen sequenced was PBMCs or T cells enriched from blood (not recorded which). The nucleotide sequence reads as follows: TGTGCCAGTAGTATAACTACCTCTGGAAACACCATATATTTT. Translated, this gives CASSITTSGNTIYF.